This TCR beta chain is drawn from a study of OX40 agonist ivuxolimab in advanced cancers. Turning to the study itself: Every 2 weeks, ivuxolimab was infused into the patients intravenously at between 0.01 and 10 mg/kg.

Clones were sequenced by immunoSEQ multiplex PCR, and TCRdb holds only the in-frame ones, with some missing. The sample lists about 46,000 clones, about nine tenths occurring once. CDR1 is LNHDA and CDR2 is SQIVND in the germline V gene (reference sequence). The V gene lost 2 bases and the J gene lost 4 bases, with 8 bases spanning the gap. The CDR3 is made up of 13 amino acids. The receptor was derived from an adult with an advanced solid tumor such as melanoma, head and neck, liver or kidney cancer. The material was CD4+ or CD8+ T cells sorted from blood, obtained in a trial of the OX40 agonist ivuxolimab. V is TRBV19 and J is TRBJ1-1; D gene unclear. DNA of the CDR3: TGTGCCAGTAGTATATCCCCCCGCACTGAAGCTTTCTTT. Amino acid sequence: CASSISPRTEAFF.